The clone carrying this T cell receptor beta chain was counted only a few times. As yet, its antigen is unknown. The germline CDR1 and CDR2 sequences are DFQATT and SNEGSKA (reference sequence). CDR3 length: 10 amino acids. The V and J ends lost 3 bases and 13 bases respectively, with 12 bases between them. The sample originates from a study of PD-1 blockade in classical Hodgkin lymphoma. Time point given: newly diagnosed, previously untreated cHL patient sample. The investigators isolated CD8+ T cells from thawed PBMCs using magnetic negative selection. Researchers used newly diagnosed, untreated classical Hodgkin lymphoma PBMCs for comparison. Sequencing used immunoSEQ multiplex PCR; TCRdb keeps in-frame clones, though not all of them. The table includes approximately 9,000 clones, under 90% detected once. Whole-study results and caveats: Newly diagnosed patients were said to have less baseline TCR diversity than healthy donors did. What drove the repertoire differences, possibly disease activity or prior therapy, has not been defined.

Sequencing used CD8+ T cells from blood. This chain connects TRBV20-1 to TRBJ1-1; no firm D call. This clonotype was obtained from a human donor with classical Hodgkin lymphoma. CDR3 residues: CSASPWSSFF. Here the CDR3 DNA reads TGCAGTGCTAGCCCTTGGAGCAGTTTCTTT.